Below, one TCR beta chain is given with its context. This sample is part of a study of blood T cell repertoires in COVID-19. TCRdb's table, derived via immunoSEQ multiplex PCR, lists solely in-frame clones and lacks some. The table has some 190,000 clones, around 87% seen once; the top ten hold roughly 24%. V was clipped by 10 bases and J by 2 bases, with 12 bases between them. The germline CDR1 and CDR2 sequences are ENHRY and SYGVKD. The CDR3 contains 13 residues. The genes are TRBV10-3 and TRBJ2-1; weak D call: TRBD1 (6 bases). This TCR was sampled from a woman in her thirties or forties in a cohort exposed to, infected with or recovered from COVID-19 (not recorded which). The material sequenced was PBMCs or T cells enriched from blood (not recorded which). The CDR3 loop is CATRDITYNEQFF. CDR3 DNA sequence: TGTGCCACACGGGACATCACCTACAATGAGCAGTTCTTC.